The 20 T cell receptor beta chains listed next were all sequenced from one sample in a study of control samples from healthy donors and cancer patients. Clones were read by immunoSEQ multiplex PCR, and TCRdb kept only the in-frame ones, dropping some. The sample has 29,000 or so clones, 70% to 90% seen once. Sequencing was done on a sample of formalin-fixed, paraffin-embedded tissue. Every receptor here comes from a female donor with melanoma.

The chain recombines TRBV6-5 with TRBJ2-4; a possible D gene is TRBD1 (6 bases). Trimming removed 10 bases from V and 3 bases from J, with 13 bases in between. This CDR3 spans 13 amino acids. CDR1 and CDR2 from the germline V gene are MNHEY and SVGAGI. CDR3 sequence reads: CATTGFIKNIQYF. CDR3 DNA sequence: TGTGCCACCACAGGGTTTATCAAAAACATTCAGTACTTC.

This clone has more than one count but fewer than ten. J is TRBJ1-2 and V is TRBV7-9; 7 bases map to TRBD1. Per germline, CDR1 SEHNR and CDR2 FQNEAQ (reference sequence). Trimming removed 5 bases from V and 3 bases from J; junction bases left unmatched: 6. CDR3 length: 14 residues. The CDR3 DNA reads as TGTGCCAGCAGCCTCGAGGGGGCGGACTATGGCTACACCTTC. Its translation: CASSLEGADYGYTF.

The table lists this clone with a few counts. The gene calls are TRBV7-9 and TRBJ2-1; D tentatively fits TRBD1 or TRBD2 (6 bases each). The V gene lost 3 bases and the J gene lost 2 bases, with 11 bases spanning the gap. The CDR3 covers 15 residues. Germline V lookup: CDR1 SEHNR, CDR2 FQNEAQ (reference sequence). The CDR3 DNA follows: TGTGCCAGCAGCTTTGGGGGGCTTCCCTACAATGAGCAGTTCTTC. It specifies CASSFGGLPYNEQFF.

The CDR3 is CASSHWDEQFF. DNA for the CDR3: TGCGCCAGCAGCCATTGGGATGAGCAGTTCTTC. This chain joins TRBV4-1 and TRBJ2-1, with D hard to call. V lost 3 bases and J 8 bases, leaving 5 bases between the germline ends. Germline V CDR1 and CDR2: MGHRA, YSYEKL. The CDR3 sequence is 11 residues long.

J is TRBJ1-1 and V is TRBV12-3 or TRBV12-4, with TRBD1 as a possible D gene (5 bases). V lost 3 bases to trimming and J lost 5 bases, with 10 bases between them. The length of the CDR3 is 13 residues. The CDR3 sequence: CASSLGRETEAFF. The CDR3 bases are TGTGCCAGCAGTTTGGGCAGGGAGACTGAAGCTTTCTTT.

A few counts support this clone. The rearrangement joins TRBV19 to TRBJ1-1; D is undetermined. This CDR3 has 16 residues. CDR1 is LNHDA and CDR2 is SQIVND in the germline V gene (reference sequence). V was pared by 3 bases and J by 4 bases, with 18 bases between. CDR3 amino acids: CASSIVLLARGTEAFF. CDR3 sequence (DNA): TGTGCCAGTAGTATTGTCCTTCTGGCCCGGGGCACTGAAGCTTTCTTT.

This CDR3 is CASSLGLPREETQYF. The DNA of the CDR3 is TGTGCCAGCAGTTTAGGACTCCCACGAGAAGAGACCCAGTACTTC. This chain uses TRBV27 with TRBJ2-5; weak D call: TRBD2 (5 bases). Germline V gives CDR1 MNHEY, CDR2 SMNVEV (reference sequence). The length of the CDR3 is 15 residues. V was trimmed by 2 bases and J by 3 bases, leaving 13 bases between them.

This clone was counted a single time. This chain's CDR3 is CASRMGTYSNQPQHF. DNA for the CDR3: TGTGCCAGTAGGATGGGGACATATAGCAATCAGCCCCAGCATTTT. This chain joins TRBV19 and TRBJ1-5; weak D call: TRBD1 (6 bases). V was shortened by 6 bases and J by 0 bases, with 12 bases between the two germline ends. The CDR3 is 15 residues long. Per germline, CDR1 LNHDA and CDR2 SQIVND (reference sequence). The whole variable domain, filled in from reference TRBV19 and TRBJ1-5, reads DGGITQSPKYLFRKEGQNVTLSCEQNLNHDAMYWYRQDPGQGLRLIYYSQIVNDFQKGDIAEGYSVSREKKESFPLTVTSAQKNPTAFYLCASRMGTYSNQPQHFGDGTRLSIL.

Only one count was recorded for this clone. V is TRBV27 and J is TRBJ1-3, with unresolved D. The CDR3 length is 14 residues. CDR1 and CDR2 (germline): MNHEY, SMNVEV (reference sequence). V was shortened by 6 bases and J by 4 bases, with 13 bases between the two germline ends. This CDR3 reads CASRSPGGGNTIYF. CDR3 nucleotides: TGTGCCAGCAGATCCCCGGGTGGGGGAAACACCATATATTTT.

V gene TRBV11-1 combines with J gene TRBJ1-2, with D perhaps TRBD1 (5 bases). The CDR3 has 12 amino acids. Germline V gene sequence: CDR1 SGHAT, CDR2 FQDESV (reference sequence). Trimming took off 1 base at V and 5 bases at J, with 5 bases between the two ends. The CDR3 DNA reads TGTGCCAGCAGCTTAGAGGGGTATGGCTACACCTTC. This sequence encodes CASSLEGYGYTF.

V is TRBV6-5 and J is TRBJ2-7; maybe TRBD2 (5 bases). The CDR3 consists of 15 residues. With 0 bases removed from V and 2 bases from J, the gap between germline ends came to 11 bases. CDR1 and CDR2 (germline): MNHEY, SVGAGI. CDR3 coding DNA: TGTGCCAGCAGTTACTCTCCAGCGGCTACCTACGAGCAGTACTTC. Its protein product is CASSYSPAATYEQYF.

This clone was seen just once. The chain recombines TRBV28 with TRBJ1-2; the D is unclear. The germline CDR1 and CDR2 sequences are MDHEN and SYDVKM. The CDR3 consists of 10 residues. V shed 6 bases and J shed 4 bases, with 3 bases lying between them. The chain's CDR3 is CASRFYGYTF. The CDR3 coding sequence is TGTGCCAGCAGATTCTATGGCTACACCTTC.

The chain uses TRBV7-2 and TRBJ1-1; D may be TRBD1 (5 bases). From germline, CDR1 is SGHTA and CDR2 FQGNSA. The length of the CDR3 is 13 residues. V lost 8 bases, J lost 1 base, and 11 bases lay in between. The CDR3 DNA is TGTGCCAGCCGGGGTCAGGGGAACACTGAAGCTTTCTTT. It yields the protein CASRGQGNTEAFF.

CDR3 sequence (DNA): TGCGCCAGCAGCCACACAGGGGAGGCTTTCTTT. It is translated as CASSHTGEAFF. This chain connects TRBV5-1 to TRBJ1-1, with 7 positions matching TRBD1. The V segment lost 4 bases and the J segment 11 bases; nucleotides outside the gene matches: 5. The CDR3 sequence is 11 residues long. Germline V gene lookup returns CDR1 SGHRS and CDR2 YFSETQ.

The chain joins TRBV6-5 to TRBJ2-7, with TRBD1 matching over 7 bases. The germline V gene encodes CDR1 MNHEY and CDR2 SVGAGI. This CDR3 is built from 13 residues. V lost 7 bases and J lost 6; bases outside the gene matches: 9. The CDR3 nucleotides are TGTGCCAGCAACCCTCGCCGGGACAGCGAGCAGTACTTC. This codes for CASNPRRDSEQYF.

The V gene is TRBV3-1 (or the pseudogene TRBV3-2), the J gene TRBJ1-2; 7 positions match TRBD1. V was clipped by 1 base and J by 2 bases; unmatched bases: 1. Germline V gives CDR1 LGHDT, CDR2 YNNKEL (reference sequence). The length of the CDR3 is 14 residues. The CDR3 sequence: CASSQGQGNYGYTF. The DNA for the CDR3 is TGTGCCAGCAGCCAAGGACAGGGCAACTATGGCTACACCTTC.

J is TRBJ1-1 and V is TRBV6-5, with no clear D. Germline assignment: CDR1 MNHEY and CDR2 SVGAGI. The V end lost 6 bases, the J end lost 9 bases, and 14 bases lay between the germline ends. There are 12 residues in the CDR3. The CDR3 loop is CASSLNREKAFF. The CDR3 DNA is TGTGCCAGCAGCCTAAACCGGGAAAAAGCTTTCTTT.

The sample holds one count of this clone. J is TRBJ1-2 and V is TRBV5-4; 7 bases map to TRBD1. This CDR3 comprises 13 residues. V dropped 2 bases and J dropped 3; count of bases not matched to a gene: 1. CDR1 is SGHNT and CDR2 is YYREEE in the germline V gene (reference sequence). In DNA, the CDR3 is TGTGCCAGCAGCTTAGACAGGGACTATGGCTACACCTTC. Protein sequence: CASSLDRDYGYTF.

CDR3 coding DNA: TGTGCCAGCAGCTTGATTGGCAGTAGCTCTGGAAACACCATATATTTT. It yields the protein CASSLIGSSSGNTIYF. This chain connects TRBV5-6 to TRBJ1-3; D not resolved. The germline V gene has CDR1 SGHDT and CDR2 YYEEEE. V was shortened by 1 base and J by 0 bases, with 11 bases between the two germline ends. This CDR3 is 16 amino acids long.

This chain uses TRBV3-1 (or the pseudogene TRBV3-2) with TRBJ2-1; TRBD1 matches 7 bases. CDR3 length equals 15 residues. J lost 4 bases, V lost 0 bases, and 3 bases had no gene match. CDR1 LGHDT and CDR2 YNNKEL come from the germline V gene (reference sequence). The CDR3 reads CASSQEQGPYNEQFF. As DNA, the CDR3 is TGTGCCAGCAGCCAAGAACAGGGGCCGTACAATGAGCAGTTCTTC.